This T cell receptor beta chain was recorded in a study of Ad26.COV2.S vaccination and SARS-CoV-2 variants. This CDR3 spans 14 amino acids. Germline V gene sequence: CDR1 SGHNT, CDR2 YYREEE (reference sequence). The germline V and J ends were trimmed by 2 bases and 4 bases, with 10 bases remaining between them. Data came from immunoSEQ multiplex PCR; TCRdb stores just in-frame clones and leaves some out. Of about 440,000 clones listed, less than 95% were seen once; the top ten hold less than 5.5%. The sample's treatment: some 20 received Ad26.COV2.S at low or high dose, single or two shots; about 5 received placebo; per-sample allocation not given. Collection of the samples took place on day 63 after the first injection of vaccine or placebo. Boston provided a donor who was an adult aged 18-55 years.

The chain is built from TRBV5-4 and TRBJ2-1; D possibly corresponds to TRBD2 (6 bases). The sequencing used peripheral blood, collected in a trial of Ad26.COV2.S vaccine versus placebo. This TCR was sampled from a person aged 18-60 years who received the Ad26.COV2.S COVID-19 vaccine or a placebo. DNA of the CDR3: TGTGCCAGCAGCTTCGGACTAACTTACAATGAGCAGTTCTTC. It encodes CASSFGLTYNEQFF.